The 20 T cell receptor beta chains given below trace back to one sample, sequenced in a study of T cell responses to AZD1222 COVID-19 vaccine. The protocol was immunoSEQ multiplex PCR, while the TCRdb copy is restricted to in-frame clones and leaves out a portion. The profile shows 75,000 to 100,000 clones, approximately 90% of them singletons. The source material was peripheral blood, sampled on day 0 of AZD1222 vaccination. These receptor sequences come from an adult in good health.

This chain uses TRBV4-1 with TRBJ2-3; no firm D call. The V end lost 1 base, the J end lost 11 bases, and 10 bases lay between the germline ends. The germline CDR1 and CDR2 sequences are MGHRA and YSYEKL. CDR3 length: 12 residues. The CDR3 region has the DNA TGCGCCAGCAGCCAAGTTGTGGGTTTGCAGTATTTT. Amino acids: CASSQVVGLQYF.

This clone was picked up one time. The chain is built from TRBV30 and TRBJ1-6; D perhaps matches TRBD1 (5 bases). This CDR3 has 15 amino acids. CDR1 GTSNPN and CDR2 SVGIG come from the germline V gene (reference sequence). The V gene lost 0 bases and the J gene lost 7 bases, with 13 bases spanning the gap. CDR3 protein: CAWSVLSGQNSPLHF. The DNA for the CDR3 is TGTGCCTGGAGTGTACTGTCCGGACAAAATTCACCCCTCCACTTT.

This sequence joins TRBV9 and TRBJ2-1, with 7 nucleotides matching TRBD2. Germline CDR1 SGDLS, CDR2 YYNGEE. The CDR3 contains 15 residues. V was clipped by 3 bases and J by 1 base; unmatched bases: 4. The CDR3, as DNA: TGTGCCAGCAGCGCAGATAGCGGGTCCTACAATGAGCAGTTCTTC. It yields the protein CASSADSGSYNEQFF.

The chain uses TRBV3-1 (or the pseudogene TRBV3-2) and TRBJ1-1; no definite D call. The germline V and J ends were trimmed by 1 base and 0 bases, with 6 bases remaining between them. The CDR3 covers 14 residues. Germline assignment: CDR1 LGHDT and CDR2 YNNKEL (reference sequence). CDR3 residues: CASSQVGVNTEAFF. The CDR3 bases are TGTGCCAGCAGCCAAGTTGGGGTGAACACTGAAGCTTTCTTT.

V usage is TRBV15 and J usage is TRBJ1-1; no clear D gene. Germline lookup yields CDR1 LNHNV and CDR2 YYDKDF (reference sequence). The CDR3 covers 15 residues. V lost 0 bases to trimming and J lost 0 bases, with 8 bases between them. The DNA of the CDR3 is TGTGCCACCAGCAGAGATGATCACCTGAACACTGAAGCTTTCTTT. It codes for CATSRDDHLNTEAFF.

The J gene is TRBJ2-1, the V gene TRBV28, with D hard to call. The CDR3 covers 12 residues. V gave up 7 bases and J gave up 3 bases, with 7 bases separating them. Germline-derived CDR1 and CDR2 are MDHEN and SYDVKM. CDR3 protein: CASKGSYNEQFF. The CDR3 bases are TGTGCCAGCAAGGGCAGCTACAATGAGCAGTTCTTC.

The rearrangement links TRBV30 to TRBJ1-3; D might be TRBD1 (5 bases). V lost 2 bases, J lost 1 base, and 15 bases lay in between. The CDR3 has 16 residues. CDR1 is GTSNPN, CDR2 SVGIG, per germline (reference sequence). The CDR3 is CAWSRVGLLSGNTIYF. CDR3 nucleotides: TGTGCCTGGAGTCGCGTGGGACTTTTATCTGGAAACACCATATATTTT.

The V gene is TRBV6-2 or TRBV6-3, the J gene TRBJ1-2; D is unresolved. The CDR3 is 16 amino acids. V dropped 2 bases and J dropped 8 bases, with 21 bases sitting between them. Germline V gene lookup returns CDR1 MNHEY and CDR2 SVGEGT. DNA for the CDR3: TGTGCCAGCAGTTACCGAAGGGCCAAGGGAGTGTTGGGCTACACCTTC. It is translated as CASSYRRAKGVLGYTF.

Remarks on this clone: A single base separates this from a much larger clone, so it may be a read error. V and J are TRBV4-2 and TRBJ1-6; the match to TRBD1 covers 10 bases. The CDR3 sequence is 16 residues long. V shed 0 bases, J shed 9 bases, and the junction held 5 bases outside the gene matches. The germline V gene has CDR1 LGHNA and CDR2 YNFKEQ. CDR3 protein: CASSQDGTGDSSPLHF. Written as DNA, the CDR3 is TGTGCCAGCAGCCAAGATGGGACAGGGGACAGTTCACCCCTCCACTTT.

The V call is TRBV10-2, the J call TRBJ1-1; D not certain. Trimming left V 7 bases short and J 5 bases short, with 8 bases between. The CDR3 loop spans 11 amino acids. Germline loops: CDR1 WSHSY, CDR2 SAAADI. The CDR3 nucleotides are TGCGCCAGCACAGGTAGGACTGAAGCTTTCTTT. As protein: CASTGRTEAFF.

The CDR3 DNA reads TGTGCCAGTAACCGCCGGTTGAACACTGAAGCTTTCTTT. This translates into CASNRRLNTEAFF. This chain uses TRBV19 with TRBJ1-1, with D uncertain. The V end was cut by 7 bases, the J end by 0 bases, with 9 bases between. The CDR3 length is 13 residues. Looked up from germline, CDR1 is LNHDA and CDR2 is SQIVND (reference sequence).

The rearrangement links TRBV3-1 (or the pseudogene TRBV3-2) to TRBJ1-2; D call uncertain. The germline V gene encodes CDR1 LGHDT and CDR2 YNNKEL (reference sequence). Trimming took off 0 bases at V and 9 bases at J, with 5 bases between the two ends. The length of the CDR3 is 11 residues. CDR3 nucleotides: TGTGCCAGCAGCCAAGATTTACGCTACACCTTC. Protein: CASSQDLRYTF.

The gene calls are TRBV2 and TRBJ1-5, with D possibly matching TRBD1 (5 bases). V lost 11 bases and J 1 base, leaving 12 bases between the germline ends. Germline loops: CDR1 SNHLY, CDR2 FYNNEI. CDR3 length: 13 amino acids. CDR3 region: CAGGTVSNQPQHF. The CDR3 bases are TGTGCCGGAGGGACGGTGAGCAATCAGCCCCAGCATTTT.

V is TRBV9 and J is TRBJ2-2; D call uncertain. This CDR3 spans 16 amino acids. Germline V gene lookup returns CDR1 SGDLS and CDR2 YYNGEE. Trimming removed 3 bases at V and 5 bases at J, with 17 bases between. The CDR3 coding sequence is TGTGCCAGCAGCGAGATCCCGGGTCTGAGGACCGGGGAGCTGTTTTTT. It is translated as CASSEIPGLRTGELFF. Drawing the rest from reference TRBV9 and TRBJ2-2, the complete variable domain is DSGVTQTPKHLITATGQRVTLRCSPRSGDLSVYWYQQSLDQGLQFLIQYYNGEERAKGNILERFSAQQFPDLHSELNLSSLELGDSALYFCASSEIPGLRTGELFFGEGSRLTVL.

This clone was detected only once. The chain carries TRBV18 and TRBJ1-1; 7 bases map to TRBD1. The ends lost 3 bases at V and 13 bases at J; junction bases unmatched: 17. The CDR3 is 15 residues long. The germline gives CDR1 KGHSH, CDR2 LQKENI. CDR3: CASSPPSRGPGIVFF. CDR3 nucleotides: TGTGCCAGCTCACCCCCGTCAAGGGGGCCGGGGATTGTTTTCTTT.

DNA for the CDR3: TGCGCCAGCAGCCAACTAGCGGGGGGACCCTACGAGCAGTACTTC. It is translated as CASSQLAGGPYEQYF. The V and J genes are TRBV4-1 and TRBJ2-7; TRBD2 agrees at 11 bases. The CDR3 spans 15 residues. J was trimmed by 2 bases and V by 2 bases; bases with no gene match: 2. Germline V gene lookup returns CDR1 MGHRA and CDR2 YSYEKL.

CDR3 nucleotides: TGCGCCAGCAGCTCAGGACCCGACACAGATACGCAGTATTTT. The encoded protein is CASSSGPDTDTQYF. The V call is TRBV5-1, the J call TRBJ2-3; no definite D call. Germline V CDR1 and CDR2: SGHRS, YFSETQ. The CDR3 extends over 14 amino acids. The germline V and J ends were trimmed by 3 bases and 2 bases, with 10 bases remaining between them.

The CDR3 reads CASSQAGRPLYGYTF. Here the CDR3 DNA reads TGTGCCAGCAGCCAGGCGGGACGCCCCCTCTATGGCTACACCTTC. This rearrangement joins TRBV3-1 (or the pseudogene TRBV3-2) to TRBJ1-2; D is perhaps TRBD1 (5 bases). Germline V gives CDR1 LGHDT, CDR2 YNNKEL (reference sequence). The CDR3 runs to 15 residues. V lost 3 bases and J lost 4, with 15 bases in between.

This clone was seen only once. CDR3 sequence reads: CASSLRDSYNEQFF. The CDR3 DNA is TGTGCCAGCAGCTTACGGGACTCCTACAATGAGCAGTTCTTC. V gene TRBV5-5 combines with J gene TRBJ2-1; tentative D call: TRBD2 (5 bases). The CDR3 extends over 14 amino acids. Germline lookup yields CDR1 SGHKS and CDR2 YYEKEE (reference sequence). Trimming took off 2 bases at V and 0 bases at J, with 6 bases between the two ends.

The chain joins TRBV19 to TRBJ1-4; D remains unclear. Looked up from germline, CDR1 is LNHDA and CDR2 is SQIVND (reference sequence). This CDR3 has 15 residues. Trimming removed 7 bases from V and 3 bases from J, with 15 bases in between. The CDR3 nucleotides read TGTGCCAGTAACCCCCGACATCCCGCTAATGAAAAACTGTTTTTT. Translation: CASNPRHPANEKLFF. Complete variable domain (other parts from reference TRBV19 and TRBJ1-4): DGGITQSPKYLFRKEGQNVTLSCEQNLNHDAMYWYRQDPGQGLRLIYYSQIVNDFQKGDIAEGYSVSREKKESFPLTVTSAQKNPTAFYLCASNPRHPANEKLFFGSGTQLSVL.